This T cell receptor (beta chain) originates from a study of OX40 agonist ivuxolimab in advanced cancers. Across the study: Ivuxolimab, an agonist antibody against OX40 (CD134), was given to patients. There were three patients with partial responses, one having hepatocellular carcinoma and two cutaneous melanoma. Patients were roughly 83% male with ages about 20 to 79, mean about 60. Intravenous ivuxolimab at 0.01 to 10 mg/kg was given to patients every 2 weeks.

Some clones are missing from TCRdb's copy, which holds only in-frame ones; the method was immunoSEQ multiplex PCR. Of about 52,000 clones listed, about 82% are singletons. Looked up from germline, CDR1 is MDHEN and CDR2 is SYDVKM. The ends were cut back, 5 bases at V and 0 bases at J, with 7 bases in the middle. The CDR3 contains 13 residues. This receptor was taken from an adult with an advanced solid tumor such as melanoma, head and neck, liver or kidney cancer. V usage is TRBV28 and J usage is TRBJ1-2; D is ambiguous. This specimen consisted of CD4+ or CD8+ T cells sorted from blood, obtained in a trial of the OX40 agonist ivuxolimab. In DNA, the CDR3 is TGTGCCAGCAGTGAAGATTCTAACTATGGCTACACCTTC. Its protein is CASSEDSNYGYTF.